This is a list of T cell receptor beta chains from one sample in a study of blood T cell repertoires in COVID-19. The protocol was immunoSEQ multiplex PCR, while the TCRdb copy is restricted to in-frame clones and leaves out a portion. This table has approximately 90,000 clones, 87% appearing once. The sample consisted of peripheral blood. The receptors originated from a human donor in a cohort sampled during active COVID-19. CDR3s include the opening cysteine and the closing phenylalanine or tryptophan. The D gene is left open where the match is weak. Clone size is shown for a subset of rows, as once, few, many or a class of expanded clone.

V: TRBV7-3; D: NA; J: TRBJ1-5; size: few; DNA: TGTGCCAGCAGCTTTCAGGGTAATCAGCCCCAGCATTTT; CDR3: CASSFQGNQPQHF
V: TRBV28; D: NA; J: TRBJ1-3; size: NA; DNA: TGTGCCAGCAGTTTATCAGGGGTTGGAAACACCATATATTTT; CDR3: CASSLSGVGNTIYF
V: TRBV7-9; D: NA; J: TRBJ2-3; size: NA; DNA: TGTGCCAGCAGTTGGACTGGGGAGGCCACAGATACGCAGTATTTT; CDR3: CASSWTGEATDTQYF
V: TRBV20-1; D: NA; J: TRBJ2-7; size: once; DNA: TGCAGTGCTAGTTGGAGCCTCTCAGTGGTGGGCACGGGGGAGCAGTACTTC; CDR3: CSASWSLSVVGTGEQYF
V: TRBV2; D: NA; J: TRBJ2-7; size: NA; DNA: TGTGCCAGCAGTGTTGAGCACTACGAGCAGTACTTC; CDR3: CASSVEHYEQYF
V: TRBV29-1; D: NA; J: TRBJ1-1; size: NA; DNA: TGCAGCGTTGAAGAGGGAGCCGGGACTGAAGCTTTCTTT; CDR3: CSVEEGAGTEAFF
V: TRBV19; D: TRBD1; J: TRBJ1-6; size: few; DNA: TGTGCCAGTAGGCTACAGGGGGTTTCACCCCTCCACTTT; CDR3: CASRLQGVSPLHF
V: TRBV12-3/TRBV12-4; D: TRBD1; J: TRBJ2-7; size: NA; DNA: TGTGCCAGCAGTAAACAGGGGTACGAGCAGTACTTC; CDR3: CASSKQGYEQYF
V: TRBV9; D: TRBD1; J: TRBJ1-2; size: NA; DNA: TGTGCCAGCAGCGGACCTCAGGGGGGAGTCTATGGCTACACCTTC; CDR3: CASSGPQGGVYGYTF
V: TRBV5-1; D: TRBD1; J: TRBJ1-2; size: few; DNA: TGCGCCAGCAGCCTGCCTGGGACAGGGGGCGGTCAGAATGGCTACACCTTC; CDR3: CASSLPGTGGGQNGYTF
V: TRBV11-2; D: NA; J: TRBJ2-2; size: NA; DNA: TGTGCCAGCAGCTTAGTTACAGGGCCCACCGGGGAGCTGTTTTTT; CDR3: CASSLVTGPTGELFF
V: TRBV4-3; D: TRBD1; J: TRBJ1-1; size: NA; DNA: TGCGCCAGCAGCCAAGATACTTGGGGGACAGCGAACACTGAAGCTTTCTTT; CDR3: CASSQDTWGTANTEAFF
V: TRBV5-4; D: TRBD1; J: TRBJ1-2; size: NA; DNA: TGTGCCAGCAGCTCGGGACAGGGGGCTAGTGGCTACACCTTC; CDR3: CASSSGQGASGYTF
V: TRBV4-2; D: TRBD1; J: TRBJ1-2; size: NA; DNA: TGTGCCAGCAGCCAAGAGTCGACAGGGCCCTATGGCTACACCTTC; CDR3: CASSQESTGPYGYTF
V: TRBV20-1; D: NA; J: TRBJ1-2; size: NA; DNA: TGCAGTGCTAGTATGCGGTCCAGCCATGGCACCGGCTACACCTTC; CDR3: CSASMRSSHGTGYTF